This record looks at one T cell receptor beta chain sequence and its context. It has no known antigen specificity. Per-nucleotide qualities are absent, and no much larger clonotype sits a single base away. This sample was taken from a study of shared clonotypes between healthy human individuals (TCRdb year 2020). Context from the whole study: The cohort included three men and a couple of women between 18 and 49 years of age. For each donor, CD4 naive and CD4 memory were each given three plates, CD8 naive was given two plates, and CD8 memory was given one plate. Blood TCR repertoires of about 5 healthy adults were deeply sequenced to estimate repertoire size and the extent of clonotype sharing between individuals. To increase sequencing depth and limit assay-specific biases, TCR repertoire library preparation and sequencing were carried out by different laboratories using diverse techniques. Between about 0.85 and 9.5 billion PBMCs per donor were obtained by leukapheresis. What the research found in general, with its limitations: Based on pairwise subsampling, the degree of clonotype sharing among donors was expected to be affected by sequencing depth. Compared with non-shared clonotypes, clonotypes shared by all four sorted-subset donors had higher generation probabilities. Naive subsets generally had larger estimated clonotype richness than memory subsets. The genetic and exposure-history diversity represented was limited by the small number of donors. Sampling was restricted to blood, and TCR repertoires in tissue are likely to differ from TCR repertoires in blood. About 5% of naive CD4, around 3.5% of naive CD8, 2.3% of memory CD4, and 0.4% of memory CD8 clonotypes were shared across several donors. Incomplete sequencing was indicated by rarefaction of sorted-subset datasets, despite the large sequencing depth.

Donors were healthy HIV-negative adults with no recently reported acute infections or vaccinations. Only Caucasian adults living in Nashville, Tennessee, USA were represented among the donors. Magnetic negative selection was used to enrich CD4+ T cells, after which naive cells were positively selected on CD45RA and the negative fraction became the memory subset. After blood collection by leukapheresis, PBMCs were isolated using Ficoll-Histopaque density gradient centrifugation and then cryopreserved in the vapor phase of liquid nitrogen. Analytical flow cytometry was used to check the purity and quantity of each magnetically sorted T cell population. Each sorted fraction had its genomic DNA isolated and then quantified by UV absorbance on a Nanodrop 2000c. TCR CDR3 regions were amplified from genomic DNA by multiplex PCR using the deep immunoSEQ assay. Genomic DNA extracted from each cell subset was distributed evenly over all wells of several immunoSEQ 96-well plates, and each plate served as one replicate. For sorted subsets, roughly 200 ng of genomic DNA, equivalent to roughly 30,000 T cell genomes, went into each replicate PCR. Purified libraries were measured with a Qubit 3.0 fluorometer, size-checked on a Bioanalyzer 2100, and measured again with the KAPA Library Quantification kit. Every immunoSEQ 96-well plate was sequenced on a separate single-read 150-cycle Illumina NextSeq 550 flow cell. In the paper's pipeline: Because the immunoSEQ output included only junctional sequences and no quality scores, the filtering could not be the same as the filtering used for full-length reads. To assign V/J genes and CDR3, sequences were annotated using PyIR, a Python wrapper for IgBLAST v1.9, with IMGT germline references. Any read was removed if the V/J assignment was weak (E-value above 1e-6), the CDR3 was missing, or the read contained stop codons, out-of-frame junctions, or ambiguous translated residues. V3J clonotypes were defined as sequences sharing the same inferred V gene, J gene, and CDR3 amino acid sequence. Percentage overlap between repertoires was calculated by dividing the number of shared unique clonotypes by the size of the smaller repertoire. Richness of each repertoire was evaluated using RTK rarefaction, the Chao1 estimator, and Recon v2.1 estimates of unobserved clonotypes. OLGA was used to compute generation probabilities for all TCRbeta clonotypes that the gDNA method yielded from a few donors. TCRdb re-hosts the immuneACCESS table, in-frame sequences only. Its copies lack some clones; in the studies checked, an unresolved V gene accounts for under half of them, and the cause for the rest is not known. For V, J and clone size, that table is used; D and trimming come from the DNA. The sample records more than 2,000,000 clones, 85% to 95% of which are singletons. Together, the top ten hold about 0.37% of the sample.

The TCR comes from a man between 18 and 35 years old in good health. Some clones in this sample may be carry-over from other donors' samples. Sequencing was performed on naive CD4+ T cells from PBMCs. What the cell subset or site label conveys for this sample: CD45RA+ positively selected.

The CDR3 region reads CASKRAVSVNYGYTF. In nucleotides, the sequence is TGTGCCAGCAAGCGAGCGGTGTCCGTTAACTATGGCTACACCTTC. This chain is built from TRBV11-2 and TRBJ1-2; the D gene remains uncertain. The CDR3 runs 15 residues from the cysteine to the phenylalanine. CDR3 DNA only is kept here, 45 bases in frame from base 1. The germline V gene specifies SGHAT as CDR1 and FQNNGV as CDR2. V is cut by 7 bases and J by 1 base, and the space between the germline ends is 16 bases. The CDR3, completed at both ends by the reference TRBV11-2 and TRBJ1-2 genes, gives the full variable domain EAGVAQSPRYKIIEKRQSVAFWCNPISGHATLYWYQQILGQGPKLLIQFQNNGVVDDSQLPKDRFSAERLKGVDSTLKIQPAKLEDSAVYLCASKRAVSVNYGYTFGSGTRLTVV.